The present TCR beta chain was sequenced within a study of tumor and adjacent non-tumor tissue in lung cancer. Study as a whole: Patients were aged roughly 30 to 76, 9 to 10 men and about five women, stage I to III. Each sample yielded 4 million to 4.5 million productive TCRbeta reads on average.

Remarks on this clonotype: The junction and the germline gene differ at one end; a read error may be behind it.

A modified ARM-PCR protocol with three rounds of nested PCR amplified TCRbeta. Each CDR3 protein is one row after TCRdb ran MiXCR on the multiplex PCR reads. Altogether around 79,000 distinct CDR3 sequences are present, 55% to 80% being singletons, with the ten largest covering approximately 9.5%. This CDR3 has 17 residues. The germline CDR1 and CDR2 sequences are MGHRA and YSYEKL. The template was RNA from unsorted bulk tissue. This sequence was found in a woman aged 40 to 55 with non-small cell lung cancer. This chain links TRBV4-1 with TRBJ2-1, with 9 nucleotides matching TRBD1. Sequencing used lung tumor tissue. The CDR3 loop is CASSQGRGQGIHNEQLF. CDR3 nucleotide sequence: TGCGCCAGCAGCCAAGGAAGGGGACAGGGTATTCACAATGAGCAGCTCTTC.